One and the same sample provided the 23 T cell receptor beta chains below, sequenced in a study of HIV-infected patients and healthy controls. No cell fractionation was done, so the repertoire covers all unsorted peripheral blood T cells. cDNA was made from roughly 500 ng RNA using alpha and beta constant primers. Separate chain-specific third strand synthesis with multiplexing indices produced the alpha and beta libraries. MiXCR was run by TCRdb on the 5' RACE reads, yielding one entry per CDR3 protein. The sample has about 9,300 distinct CDR3 sequences; about 5% are singletons. The sequenced material came from blood. These receptors came from an adult in good health.

The table lists this clonotype with many counts. The chain recombines TRBV7-2 with TRBJ2-5; 7 bases fit TRBD2. CDR3 length: 15 residues. The V segment lost 5 bases and the J segment 1 base; nucleotides outside the gene matches: 7. Germline-derived CDR1 and CDR2 are SGHTA and FQGNSA. The CDR3 DNA is TGTGCCAGCAGCCCGCAAGCGGGGTTCCAAGAGACCCAGTACTTC. Translation: CASSPQAGFQETQYF.

This clonotype came up many times. This chain joins TRBV7-9 and TRBJ2-1; D uncertain. CDR1 SEHNR and CDR2 FQNEAQ come from the germline V gene (reference sequence). The CDR3 totals 12 residues. V lost 3 bases and J 8 bases, leaving 8 bases between the germline ends. In nucleotides, the CDR3 is TGTGCCAGCAGCTTTATCGGTCATGAGCAGTTCTTC. Its protein is CASSFIGHEQFF.

This clonotype was seen many times. For the CDR3, the DNA is TGCAGTGCTATCACAGGGGACGAGCAGTACTTC. Its protein is CSAITGDEQYF. This rearrangement joins TRBV20-1 to TRBJ2-7; 7 bases agree with TRBD1. The CDR3 runs 11 residues. Germline V CDR1 and CDR2: DFQATT, SNEGSKA (reference sequence). V gave up 4 bases and J gave up 5 bases; unmatched junction bases: 2.

This clonotype has at least ten counts. V gene TRBV28 combines with J gene TRBJ2-1; perhaps D is TRBD1 or TRBD2 (5 bases each). The germline V gene has CDR1 MDHEN and CDR2 SYDVKM. The CDR3 sequence is 11 residues long. V gave up 2 bases and J gave up 12 bases, with 8 bases separating them. In nucleotides, the CDR3 is TGTGCCAGCAGTTTAGGGGACGGGCAGTTCTTC. It specifies CASSLGDGQFF.

By its share, this clonotype is medium-sized (0.01 to 0.1%). The V call is TRBV6-1, the J call TRBJ1-5; D may be TRBD1 (6 bases). The CDR3 runs 15 residues. Germline V lookup: CDR1 MNHNS, CDR2 SASEGT. Trimming pared 4 bases from V and 3 bases from J, leaving 13 bases between. CDR3 DNA: TGTGCCAGCAGTGCCCTTTGGGGGGCCAATCAGCCCCAGCATTTT. It translates to CASSALWGANQPQHF.

By proportion, this clonotype is medium-sized. The gene calls are TRBV4-1 and TRBJ2-1, with TRBD2 matching 7 bases. Germline CDR1 reads MGHRA; CDR2 reads YSYEKL. V lost 1 base to trimming and J lost 9 bases; unmatched junction nucleotides: 6. CDR3 length: 14 residues. The CDR3 DNA follows: TGCGCCAGCAGCCAAGGGCGGGAGATGGGTGAGCAGTTCTTC. This sequence encodes CASSQGREMGEQFF.

This clonotype was seen repeatedly, ten times or more. The J gene is TRBJ1-6, the V gene TRBV21-1; the table names TRBD1, a call not compared with the DNA. TRBV21-1 is a pseudogene locus. The CDR3 is made up of 11 amino acids. CDR3 sequence reads: CASSLRGPLHF. As DNA, the CDR3 is TGTGCCAGCAGCCTTAGGGGACCCCTCCACTTT.

This clonotype rates as medium-sized. The CDR3 DNA reads TGCAGTGCTAGTTCGGGACAGGGGGATGAAAAACTGTTTTTT. Protein product: CSASSGQGDEKLFF. The chain combines TRBV20-1 with TRBJ1-4; 11 positions match TRBD1. The CDR3 runs 14 residues. V was clipped by 3 bases and J by 6 bases; unmatched bases: 3. Germline V gene data show CDR1 as DFQATT and CDR2 as SNEGSKA (reference sequence).

There are many counts of this clonotype. The rearrangement links TRBV5-4 to TRBJ2-6; unclear D gene. V was clipped by 7 bases and J by 0 bases, with 17 bases between them. This CDR3 is built from 17 residues. Germline CDR1 and CDR2: SGHNT and YYREEE (reference sequence). The CDR3, as DNA: TGTGCCAGCTCCCGGTCAGGCCTTAGCTCTGGGGCCAACGTCCTGACTTTC. It yields the protein CASSRSGLSSGANVLTF.

This clonotype was counted at least ten times. The chain uses TRBV24-1 and TRBJ2-1; D perhaps matches TRBD2 (6 bases). Per the germline V gene, CDR1 is KGHDR and CDR2 is SFDVKD. The CDR3 is 15 amino acids. Trimming shortened V by 2 bases and J by 5 bases, and 12 bases separated the two germline ends. CDR3 nucleotides: TGTGCCACCAGTGATTATAGCGGTCCCCACAATGAGCAGTTCTTC. Its translation: CATSDYSGPHNEQFF.

The V and J genes are TRBV6-4 and TRBJ2-3; D gene unclear. Germline values: CDR1 MRHNA, CDR2 SNTAGT. V lost 2 bases and J 2 bases, leaving 8 bases between the germline ends. The CDR3 totals 14 residues. CDR3 protein: CASSDGWTTDTQYF. The CDR3 DNA follows: TGTGCCAGCAGTGACGGGTGGACCACAGATACGCAGTATTTT.

This clonotype was observed at least ten times. This chain joins TRBV6-5 and TRBJ2-6; weak D call: TRBD1 (6 bases). Trimming left V 0 bases short and J 2 bases short, with 17 bases between. Germline CDR1 and CDR2: MNHEY and SVGAGI. The CDR3 spans 19 residues. Here the CDR3 DNA reads TGTGCCAGCAGTTACTCGATGGGGGCAGCACTGACTGGGGCCAACGTCCTGACTTTC. Encoded protein: CASSYSMGAALTGANVLTF.

This clonotype was detected many times. This sequence joins TRBV6-1 and TRBJ1-5; D is possibly TRBD1 (5 bases). V was trimmed by 5 bases and J by 2 bases, leaving 10 bases between them. Germline V lookup: CDR1 MNHNS, CDR2 SASEGT. The CDR3 is 14 residues long. The chain's CDR3 is CASSSQGGNQPQHF. The DNA of the CDR3 is TGTGCCAGCAGTTCTCAGGGTGGCAATCAGCCCCAGCATTTT.

The table lists this clonotype with many counts. V usage is TRBV6-6 and J usage is TRBJ1-1, with 7 nucleotides matching TRBD1. There are 16 residues in the CDR3. CDR1 and CDR2 (germline): MNHNY, SVGAGI (reference sequence). V lost 0 bases and J lost 5; bases outside the gene matches: 9. DNA for the CDR3: TGTGCCAGCAGTTACTCCCAACGGACAGGTAATACTGAAGCTTTCTTT. Its protein product is CASSYSQRTGNTEAFF.

This clonotype came up a few times. This chain uses TRBV4-1 with TRBJ1-2, with 10 positions matching TRBD1. The CDR3 sequence is 16 residues long. Germline V gene data show CDR1 as MGHRA and CDR2 as YSYEKL. The V and J ends lost 0 bases and 3 bases, in that order; junction bases with no gene match: 4. This chain's CDR3 is CASSQDSTGGYYGYTF. CDR3 DNA sequence: TGCGCCAGCAGCCAAGATTCGACAGGGGGCTACTATGGCTACACCTTC.

This clonotype showed up just a few times. CDR3 nucleotide sequence: TGTGCCAGCAGCCAAGGGCCGGACAGACCGACGCATTTT. Translation: CASSQGPDRPTHF. The V call is TRBV7-9, the J call TRBJ1-5; tentatively, D is TRBD1 (6 bases). This CDR3 is 13 amino acids long. Between the trimmed V and J ends, which lost 5 bases and 15 bases, there was a span of 20 bases. Germline CDR1 and CDR2: SEHNR and FQNEAQ (reference sequence).

The V call is TRBV12-3 or TRBV12-4, the J call TRBJ2-2; D not resolved. The CDR3 totals 16 residues. Trimming removed 0 bases from V and 4 bases from J, with 12 bases in between. The CDR3 here is CASSLAQSKVTGELFF. CDR3 sequence (DNA): TGTGCCAGCAGTTTAGCGCAGAGTAAGGTCACCGGGGAGCTGTTTTTT.

This clonotype was picked up many times. This chain uses TRBV18 with TRBJ1-3, with 10 bases matching TRBD1. This CDR3 contains 15 residues. In germline, CDR1 is KGHSH, CDR2 LQKENI. V shed 2 bases and J 3 bases; nucleotides not matched to a gene: 1. For the CDR3, the DNA is TGTGCCAGCTCACCAGGGACAGGGGATGGAAACACCATATATTTT. This encodes CASSPGTGDGNTIYF.

The chain combines TRBV7-9 with TRBJ2-7; no clear D. The CDR3 has 15 residues. Between the trimmed V and J ends, which lost 4 bases and 0 bases, there was a span of 13 bases. From germline, CDR1 is SEHNR and CDR2 FQNEAQ (reference sequence). CDR3: CASSSGKEASYEQYF. CDR3 nucleotides: TGTGCCAGCAGCTCCGGAAAAGAGGCCTCCTACGAGCAGTACTTC.

This clonotype was detected ten times or more. The chain combines TRBV5-4 with TRBJ2-1; 7 bases fit TRBD2. J lost 0 bases, V lost 2 bases, and 2 bases had no gene match. This CDR3 region has 15 residues. Looked up from germline, CDR1 is SGHNT and CDR2 is YYREEE (reference sequence). CDR3 residues: CASSLPGGSYNEQFF. The CDR3 bases are TGTGCCAGCAGCTTACCGGGAGGCTCCTACAATGAGCAGTTCTTC.

This clonotype was detected ten times or more. This sequence joins TRBV12-3 or TRBV12-4 and TRBJ1-6, with D possibly TRBD1 on 5 matching bases. The CDR3 length is 15 residues. V was pared by 6 bases and J by 6 bases, with 15 bases between. The CDR3 DNA reads TGTGCCAGCAGGGCTCAGGGTTTGGGTAATTCACCCCTCCACTTT. Amino acids: CASRAQGLGNSPLHF.

This clonotype is medium-sized by share. This chain links TRBV20-1 with TRBJ2-4; D is perhaps TRBD1 or TRBD2 (5 bases each). The CDR3 length is 13 residues. V was clipped by 7 bases and J by 0 bases, with 10 bases between them. Germline CDR1 reads DFQATT; CDR2 reads SNEGSKA (reference sequence). CDR3 amino acids: CSGDHLAKNIQYF. CDR3 DNA sequence: TGCAGTGGGGACCACCTAGCCAAAAACATTCAGTACTTC.

There are many counts of this clonotype. The rearrangement uses TRBV24-1 and TRBJ2-3; D is undetermined. Trimming cost V 3 bases and J 6 bases, with 6 bases left between them. The CDR3 has 12 residues. In germline, CDR1 is KGHDR, CDR2 SFDVKD. This CDR3 reads CATSDEGDTQYF. The CDR3 bases are TGTGCCACCAGTGATGAAGGGGATACGCAGTATTTT.